This TCR beta chain was sequenced during a study of identical twins. Each CDR3 protein gets one entry after TCRdb re-called the 5' RACE reads with MiXCR. Of approximately 1.8 million distinct CDR3 sequences listed, about 32% are singletons. The CDR3 contains 14 residues. The germline CDR1 and CDR2 sequences are ENHRY and SYGVKD. Between the trimmed V and J ends, which lost 2 bases and 0 bases, there was a span of 8 bases. As for this clonotype: Its antigen remains unidentified.

Study outcomes and limitations: Out-of-frame sharing of TCR alpha in monozygotic twins was underestimated by models. Less excess twin sharing appeared in beta out-of-frame sequences. With abundant cord blood beta clonotypes, insertions were fewer; memory repertoires showed no such pattern. Zero-insertion analyses were open to partial confounding by invariant MAIT and iNKT cells.

The sequencing input was cord blood. The V and J genes are TRBV10-3 and TRBJ2-7; D remains ambiguous. This clonotype originated in a newborn girl in good health. CDR3 protein: CAISESTDSYEQYF. In DNA, the CDR3 is TGTGCCATCAGTGAGAGTACCGACTCCTACGAGCAGTACTTC.